This entry is about one T cell receptor beta chain. TCRdb keeps only in-frame clones here, not all; method: immunoSEQ multiplex PCR. The repertoire holds roughly 64,000 clones, with around 77% as singletons. The data belong to a study of memory CD4+ T cells and cytomegalovirus serostatus. CDR1 is KGHSH, CDR2 LQKENI, per germline. With V trimmed by 5 bases and J by 4 bases, 3 bases remained unmatched. This CDR3 has 14 residues. Single viable CD3+CD4+CD8-CD45RO+ cells were sorted as the memory CD4+ T cells. The sequenced sample was memory CD4+ T cells from blood. This clonotype originated in an adult in good health and CMV-seronegative. The gene calls are TRBV18 and TRBJ1-1; TRBD1 matches at 11 bases. This CDR3 reads CASSSDRGRTEAFF. CDR3 coding DNA: TGTGCCAGCTCATCGGACAGGGGGCGCACTGAAGCTTTCTTT. Drawing the rest from reference TRBV18 and TRBJ1-1, the complete variable domain is NAGVMQNPRHLVRRRGQEARLRCSPMKGHSHVYWYRQLPEEGLKFMVYLQKENIIDESGMPKERFSAEFPKEGPSILRIQQVVRGDSAAYFCASSSDRGRTEAFFGQGTRLTVV.